This T cell receptor (beta chain) is drawn from a study of blood T cells in healthy people across ages. Study observations and caveats: Naive T cell percentage showed a strong correlation with TCR beta diversity.

CDR1 SGDLS and CDR2 YYNGEE come from the germline V gene. CDR3 length: 15 amino acids. Isolating PBMCs gave at least 6 million of these cells per sample. A J-beta primer mix and a sample-barcoded 5' primer were used in a second PCR of about 7 to 12 cycles. Every single cDNA molecule received a tag from a template-switch adaptor with 12 random nucleotides. TCRdb passed the 5' RACE reads through MiXCR, listing each CDR3 protein once. The sample comprises around 990,000 distinct CDR3 sequences, approximately 26% of which are singletons, and 0.65% to 0.95% rests with the top ten. This clonotype turned up a few times. No antigen is known for it. At one of its ends the junction is not consistent with the germline gene, which may arise from a read error. The sample was also linked to a second study, of T cells of mothers and their children.

The chain couples TRBV9 to TRBJ2-5, with 9 bases matching TRBD1. The specimen was blood. This receptor was taken from a girl aged 2-10 years in good health. DNA of the CDR3: TGTGCCAGCAGCGTAGAGGGACAGGGCGGAGAGACCCGGTACTTC. Translated: CASSVEGQGGETRYF.